This entry describes one TCR beta chain. This sample is drawn from a study of preoperative IRX-2 immunotherapy in early breast cancer. Profiled with immunoSEQ multiplex PCR; TCRdb holds only in-frame clones, not every one. The table has tens of thousands of clones, roughly four fifths seen once. The CDR3 contains 15 residues. Germline lookup yields CDR1 SGHVS and CDR2 FNYEAQ. The V and J ends lost 5 bases and 0 bases respectively, with 13 bases between them. Sample treatment: preoperative locoregional IRX-2 cytokine immunotherapy. This phase Ib study tested locoregional IRX-2 cytokine immunotherapy given before surgery.

The chain couples TRBV7-6 to TRBJ1-1, with TRBD1 as a possible D gene (6 bases). Sequencing was performed on lymph node tissue, taken after IRX-2 immunotherapy. The source of this sequence is a human donor with breast cancer. The CDR3 bases are TGTGCCAGCAGCCCCGGTGGGGGCATGAACACTGAAGCTTTCTTT. Its protein product is CASSPGGGMNTEAFF.